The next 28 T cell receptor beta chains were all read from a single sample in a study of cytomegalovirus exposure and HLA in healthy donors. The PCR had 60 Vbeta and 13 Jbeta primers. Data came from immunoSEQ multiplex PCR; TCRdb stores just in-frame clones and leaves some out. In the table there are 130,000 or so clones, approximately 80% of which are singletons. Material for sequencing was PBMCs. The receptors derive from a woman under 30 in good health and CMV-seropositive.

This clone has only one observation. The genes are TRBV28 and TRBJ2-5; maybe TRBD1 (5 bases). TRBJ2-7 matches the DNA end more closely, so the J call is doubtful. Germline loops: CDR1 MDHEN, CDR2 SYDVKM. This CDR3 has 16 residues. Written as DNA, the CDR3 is TGTGCCAGCAGTTTAGGGCAGGGTGAACGAAGCTACGAGCAGTACTTC. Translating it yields CASSLGQGERSYEQYF.

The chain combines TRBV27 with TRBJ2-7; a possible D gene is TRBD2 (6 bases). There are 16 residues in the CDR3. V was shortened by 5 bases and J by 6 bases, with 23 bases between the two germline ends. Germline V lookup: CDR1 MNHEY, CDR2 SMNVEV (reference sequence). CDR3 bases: TGTGCCAGCAGTCCCGCGGGCGGGGTTCGGGCGGGCGAGCAGTACTTC. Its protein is CASSPAGGVRAGEQYF.

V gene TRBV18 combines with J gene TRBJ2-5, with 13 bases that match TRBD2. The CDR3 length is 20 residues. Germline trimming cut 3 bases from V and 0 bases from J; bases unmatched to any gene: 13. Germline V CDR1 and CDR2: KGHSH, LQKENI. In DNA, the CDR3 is TGTGCCAGCTCACCGAAACCCCTACGACTAGCGGGGGGATACCAAGAGACCCAGTACTTC. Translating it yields CASSPKPLRLAGGYQETQYF.

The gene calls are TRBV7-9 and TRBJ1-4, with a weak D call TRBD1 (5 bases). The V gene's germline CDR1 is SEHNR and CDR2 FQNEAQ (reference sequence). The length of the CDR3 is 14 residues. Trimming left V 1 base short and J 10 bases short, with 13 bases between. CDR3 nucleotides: TGTGCCAGCAGCTTAGTAAAGGGGCGCGGAAAACTGTTTTTT. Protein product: CASSLVKGRGKLFF.

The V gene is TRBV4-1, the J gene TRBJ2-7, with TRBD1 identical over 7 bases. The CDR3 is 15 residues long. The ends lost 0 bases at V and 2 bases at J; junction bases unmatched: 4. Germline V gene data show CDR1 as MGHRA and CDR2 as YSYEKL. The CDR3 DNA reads TGCGCCAGCAGCCAAGATGGGGACAGCGCCTACGAGCAGTACTTC. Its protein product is CASSQDGDSAYEQYF.

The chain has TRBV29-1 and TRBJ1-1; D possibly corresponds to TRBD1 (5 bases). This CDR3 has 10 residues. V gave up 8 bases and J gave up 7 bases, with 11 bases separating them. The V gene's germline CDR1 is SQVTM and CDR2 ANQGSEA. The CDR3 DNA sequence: TGCAGCCCCTACCAGGGTGAAGCTTTCTTT. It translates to CSPYQGEAFF.

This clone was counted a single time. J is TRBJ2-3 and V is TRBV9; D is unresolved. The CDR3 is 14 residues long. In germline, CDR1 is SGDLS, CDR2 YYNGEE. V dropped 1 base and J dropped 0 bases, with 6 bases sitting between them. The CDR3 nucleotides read TGTGCCAGCAGCGTAATCCCAAGCACAGATACGCAGTATTTT. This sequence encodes CASSVIPSTDTQYF.

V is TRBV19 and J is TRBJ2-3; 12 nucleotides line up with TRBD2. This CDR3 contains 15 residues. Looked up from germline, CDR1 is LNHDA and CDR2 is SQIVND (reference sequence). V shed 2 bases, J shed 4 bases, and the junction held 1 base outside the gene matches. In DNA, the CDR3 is TGTGCCAGTAGTATACTAGCGGGGGGGGCAGATACGCAGTATTTT. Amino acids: CASSILAGGADTQYF.

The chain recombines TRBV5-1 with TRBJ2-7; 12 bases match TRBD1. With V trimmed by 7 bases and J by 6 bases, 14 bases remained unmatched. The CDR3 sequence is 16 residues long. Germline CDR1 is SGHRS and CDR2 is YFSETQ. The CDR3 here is CASHPSPGTGGGEQYF. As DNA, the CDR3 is TGCGCCAGCCATCCCTCGCCCGGGACAGGGGGCGGCGAGCAGTACTTC.

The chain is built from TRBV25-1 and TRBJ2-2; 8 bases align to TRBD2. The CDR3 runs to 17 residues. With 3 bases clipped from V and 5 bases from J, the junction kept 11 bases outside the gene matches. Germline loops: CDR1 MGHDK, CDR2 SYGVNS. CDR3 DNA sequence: TGTGCCAGCAGTGAGGTAGCGGGGTCATTAGGGACCGGGGAGCTGTTTTTT. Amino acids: CASSEVAGSLGTGELFF. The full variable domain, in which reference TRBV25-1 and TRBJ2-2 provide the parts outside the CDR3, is EADIYQTPRYLVIGTGKKITLECSQTMGHDKMYWYQQDPGMELHLIHYSYGVNSTEKGDLSSESTVSRIRTEHFPLTLESARPSHTSQYLCASSEVAGSLGTGELFFGEGSRLTVL.

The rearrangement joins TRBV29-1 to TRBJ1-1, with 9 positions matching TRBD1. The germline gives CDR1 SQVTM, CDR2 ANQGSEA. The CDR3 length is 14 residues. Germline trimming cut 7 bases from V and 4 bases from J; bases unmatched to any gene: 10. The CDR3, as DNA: TGCAGCGCCGGCCCGGGGACAGGGTCCACTGAAGCTTTCTTT. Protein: CSAGPGTGSTEAFF.

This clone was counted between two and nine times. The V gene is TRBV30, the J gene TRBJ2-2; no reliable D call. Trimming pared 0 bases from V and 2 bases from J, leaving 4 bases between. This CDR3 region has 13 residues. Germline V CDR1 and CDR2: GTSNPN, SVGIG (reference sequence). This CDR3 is CAWSVLNTGELFF. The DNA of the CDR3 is TGTGCCTGGAGTGTACTTAACACCGGGGAGCTGTTTTTT.

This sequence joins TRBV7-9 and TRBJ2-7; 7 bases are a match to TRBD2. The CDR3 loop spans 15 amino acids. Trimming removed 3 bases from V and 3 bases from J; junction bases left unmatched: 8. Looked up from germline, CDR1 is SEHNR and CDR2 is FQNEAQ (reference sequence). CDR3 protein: CASSFGTTAGYEQYF. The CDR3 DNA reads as TGTGCCAGCAGCTTCGGGACTACGGCGGGCTACGAGCAGTACTTC.

The CDR3 loop reads CASDSIPGQGADTQYF. The CDR3 nucleotides read TGCGCCAGTGACAGTATCCCGGGACAGGGGGCAGATACGCAGTATTTT. The chain links TRBV5-1 to TRBJ2-3, with 11 bases identical to TRBD1. Losses at the gene ends were 8 bases for V and 4 bases for J; bases not matched to a gene: 12. Per the germline V gene, CDR1 is SGHRS and CDR2 is YFSETQ. This CDR3 region has 16 residues.

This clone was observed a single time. CDR3 in amino acids: CASSVAVNTEAFF. The DNA of the CDR3 is TGTGCCAGCAGCGTTGCAGTGAACACTGAAGCTTTCTTT. This chain joins TRBV5-4 and TRBJ1-1; D not resolved. V gave up 4 bases and J gave up 0 bases, with 7 bases separating them. Germline CDR1 is SGHNT and CDR2 is YYREEE (reference sequence). CDR3 length equals 13 residues.

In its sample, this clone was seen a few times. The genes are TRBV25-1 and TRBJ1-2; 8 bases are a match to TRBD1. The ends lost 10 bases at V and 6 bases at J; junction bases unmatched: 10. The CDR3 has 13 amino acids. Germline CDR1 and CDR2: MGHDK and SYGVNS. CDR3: CATQPDRVHGYTF. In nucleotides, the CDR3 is TGTGCCACGCAACCGGACAGGGTGCATGGCTACACCTTC.

The DNA for the CDR3 is TGTGCCAGCAGCTTGGAGTCAGGGGGAGATACGCAGTATTTT. Translated, it gives CASSLESGGDTQYF. The chain recombines TRBV5-4 with TRBJ2-3; TRBD1 agrees at 7 bases. Trimming cost V 0 bases and J 5 bases; bases outside gene matches: 3. The CDR3 sequence is 14 residues long. Germline values: CDR1 SGHNT, CDR2 YYREEE (reference sequence).

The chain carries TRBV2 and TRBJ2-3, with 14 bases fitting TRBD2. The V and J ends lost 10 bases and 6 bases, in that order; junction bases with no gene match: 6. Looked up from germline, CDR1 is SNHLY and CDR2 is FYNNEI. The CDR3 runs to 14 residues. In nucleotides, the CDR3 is TGTGCCACCGAGACTAGCGGGGGGGCCGATACGCAGTATTTT. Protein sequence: CATETSGGADTQYF.

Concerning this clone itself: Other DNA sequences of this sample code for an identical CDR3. CDR3: CASSPGLAGGETQYF. The CDR3 region has the DNA TGTGCCAGCAGCCCGGGACTAGCGGGGGGGGAGACCCAGTACTTC. This sequence joins TRBV7-9 and TRBJ2-5; 16 bases align to TRBD2. J was trimmed by 5 bases and V by 5 bases; bases with no gene match: 2. The CDR3 runs 15 residues. CDR1 is SEHNR, CDR2 FQNEAQ, per germline (reference sequence).

The CDR3 region is CATSRDYGGLTPQYF. The CDR3 bases are TGTGCCACCAGCAGAGATTACGGGGGACTTACGCCCCAGTACTTC. The V call is TRBV15, the J call TRBJ2-5, with D possibly matching TRBD2 (6 bases). Germline lookup yields CDR1 LNHNV and CDR2 YYDKDF (reference sequence). V was cut by 0 bases and J by 9 bases, with 17 bases left in between. The CDR3 runs 15 residues.

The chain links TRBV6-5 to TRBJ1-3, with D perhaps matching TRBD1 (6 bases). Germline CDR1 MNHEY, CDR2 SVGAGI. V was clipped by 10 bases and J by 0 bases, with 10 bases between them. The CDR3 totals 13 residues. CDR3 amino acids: CATWTDSGNTIYF. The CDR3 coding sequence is TGTGCCACCTGGACAGACTCTGGAAACACCATATATTTT.

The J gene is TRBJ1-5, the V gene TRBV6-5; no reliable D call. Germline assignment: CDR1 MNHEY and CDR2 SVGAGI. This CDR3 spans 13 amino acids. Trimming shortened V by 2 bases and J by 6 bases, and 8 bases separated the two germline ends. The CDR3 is CASSYTPGQPQHF. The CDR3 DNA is TGTGCCAGCAGTTACACTCCGGGTCAGCCCCAGCATTTT.

The CDR3 sequence is CASRPRTGGAYGYTF. CDR3 sequence (DNA): TGTGCCAGCAGACCCCGGACAGGGGGAGCCTATGGCTACACCTTC. The chain couples TRBV6-6 to TRBJ1-2; TRBD1 agrees at 10 bases. CDR3 length: 15 residues. Germline loops: CDR1 MNHNY, CDR2 SVGAGI (reference sequence). The trim removed 6 bases at V and 4 bases at J, leaving 8 bases unmatched.

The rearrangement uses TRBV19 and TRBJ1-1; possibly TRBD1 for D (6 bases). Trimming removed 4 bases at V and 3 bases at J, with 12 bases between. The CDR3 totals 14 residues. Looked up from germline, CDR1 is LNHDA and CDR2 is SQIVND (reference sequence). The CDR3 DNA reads TGTGCCAGTAGTAAAGACAGGAGGGACACTGAAGCTTTCTTT. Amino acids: CASSKDRRDTEAFF. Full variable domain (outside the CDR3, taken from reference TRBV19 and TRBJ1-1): DGGITQSPKYLFRKEGQNVTLSCEQNLNHDAMYWYRQDPGQGLRLIYYSQIVNDFQKGDIAEGYSVSREKKESFPLTVTSAQKNPTAFYLCASSKDRRDTEAFFGQGTRLTVV.

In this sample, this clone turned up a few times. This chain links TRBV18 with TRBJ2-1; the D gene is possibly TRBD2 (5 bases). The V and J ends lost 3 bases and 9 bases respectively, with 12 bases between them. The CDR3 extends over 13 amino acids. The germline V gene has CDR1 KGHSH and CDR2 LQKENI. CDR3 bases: TGTGCCAGCTCACCTGTGGCAGGAGGTGAGCAGTTCTTC. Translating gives CASSPVAGGEQFF.

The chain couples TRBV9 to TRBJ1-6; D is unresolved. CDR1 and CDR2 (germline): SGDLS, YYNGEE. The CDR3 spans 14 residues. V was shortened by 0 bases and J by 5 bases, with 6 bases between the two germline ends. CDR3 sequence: CASSVGADNSPLHF. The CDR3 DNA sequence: TGTGCCAGCAGCGTAGGGGCAGATAATTCACCCCTCCACTTT.

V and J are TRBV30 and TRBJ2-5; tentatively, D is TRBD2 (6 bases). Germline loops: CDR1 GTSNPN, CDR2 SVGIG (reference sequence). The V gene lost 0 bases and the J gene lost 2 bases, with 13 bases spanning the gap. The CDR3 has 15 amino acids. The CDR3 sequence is CAWSVLTSSQETQYF. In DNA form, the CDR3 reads TGTGCCTGGAGTGTACTGACTAGTAGTCAAGAGACCCAGTACTTC.

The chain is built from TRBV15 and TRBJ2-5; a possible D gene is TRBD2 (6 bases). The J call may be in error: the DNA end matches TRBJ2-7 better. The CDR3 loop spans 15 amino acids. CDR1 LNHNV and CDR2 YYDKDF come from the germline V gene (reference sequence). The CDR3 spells CATSRDAGLNYEQYF. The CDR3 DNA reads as TGTGCCACCAGCAGAGATGCGGGACTTAACTACGAGCAGTACTTC.